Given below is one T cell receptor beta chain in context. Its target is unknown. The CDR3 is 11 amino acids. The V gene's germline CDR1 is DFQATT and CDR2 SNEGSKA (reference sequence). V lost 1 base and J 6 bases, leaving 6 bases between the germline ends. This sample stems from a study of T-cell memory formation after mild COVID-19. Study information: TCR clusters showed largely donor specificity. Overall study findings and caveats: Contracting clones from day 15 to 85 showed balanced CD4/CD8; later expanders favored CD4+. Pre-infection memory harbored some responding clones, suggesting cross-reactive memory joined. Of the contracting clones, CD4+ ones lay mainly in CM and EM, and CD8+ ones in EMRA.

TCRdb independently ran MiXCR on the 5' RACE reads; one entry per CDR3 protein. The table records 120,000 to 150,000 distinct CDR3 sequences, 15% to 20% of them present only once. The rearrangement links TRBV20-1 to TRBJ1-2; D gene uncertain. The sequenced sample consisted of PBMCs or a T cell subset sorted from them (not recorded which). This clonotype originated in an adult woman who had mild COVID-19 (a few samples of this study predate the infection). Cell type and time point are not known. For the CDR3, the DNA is TGCAGTGCTAGAGTGGCAGATGGCTACACCTTC. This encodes CSARVADGYTF.